Below, 30 T cell receptor beta chains from the same sample are listed, as sequenced in a study of T cells expressing NK-cell markers. For each CDR3 protein, TCRdb gives one entry from its re-call of the 5' RACE reads, without DNA. The sample totals about 170,000 distinct CDR3 sequences. Source material: blood T cells: a sorted CD56 or NKG2C T cell subset, CD4+ or CD8+ T cells, or bulk PBMC T cells (not recorded which). These receptor sequences come from a man aged 18 to 69 in good health.

The chain couples TRBV5-1 to TRBJ2-7; TCRdb picks TRBD2, but there is no DNA to check that call. Germline CDR1 is SGHRS and CDR2 is YFSETQ. This CDR3 region has 17 residues. The chain's CDR3 is CASSQRTSGEISYEQYF.

The chain links TRBV28 to TRBJ1-4. The CDR3 covers 15 residues. Looked up from germline, CDR1 is MDHEN and CDR2 is SYDVKM. The CDR3 loop reads CASTEGGGYREKLFF.

The rearrangement joins TRBV7-9 to TRBJ1-3. The CDR3 spans 13 residues. Germline V CDR1 and CDR2: SEHNR, FQNEAQ (reference sequence). The CDR3 reads CASSLEGANTIYF.

The V and J genes are TRBV29-1 and TRBJ1-2; with no DNA, the TCRdb D assignment of TRBD1 cannot be verified. Germline CDR1 SQVTM, CDR2 ANQGSEA. The CDR3 covers 14 residues. The chain's CDR3 is CSVEPSQGGYGYTF. Filled out from reference TRBV29-1 and TRBJ1-2, the complete variable domain reads SAVISQKPSRDICQRGTSLTIQCQVDSQVTMMFWYRQQPGQSLTLIATANQGSEATYESGFVIDKFPISRPNLTFSTLTVSNMSPEDSSIYLCSVEPSQGGYGYTFGSGTRLTVV.

This chain links TRBV28 with TRBJ2-5. Germline V CDR1 and CDR2: MDHEN, SYDVKM. The CDR3 sequence is 12 residues long. CDR3 protein: CASTEEWETQYF. The variable domain in full, completed from reference TRBV28 and TRBJ2-5, reads DVKVTQSSRYLVKRTGEKVFLECVQDMDHENMFWYRQDPGLGLRLIYFSYDVKMKEKGDIPEGYSVSREKKERFSLILESASTNQTSMYLCASTEEWETQYFGPGTRLLVL.

The V gene is TRBV15, the J gene TRBJ2-7; TCRdb calls TRBD1, which cannot be checked without DNA. Germline lookup yields CDR1 LNHNV and CDR2 YYDKDF (reference sequence). CDR3 length equals 16 residues. The CDR3 spells CATSRASGTGDYEQYF.

The J gene is TRBJ1-2, the V gene TRBV27; TCRdb calls TRBD1, which cannot be checked without DNA. The CDR3 loop spans 14 amino acids. Germline CDR1 reads MNHEY; CDR2 reads SMNVEV (reference sequence). The CDR3 sequence is CASSFQAPGEGYTF.

The J gene is TRBJ2-1, the V gene TRBV2; TCRdb names TRBD2, which stays unverified in the absence of DNA. From germline, CDR1 is SNHLY and CDR2 FYNNEI. The CDR3 length is 15 residues. The CDR3 here is CASSEEAGGLYEQFF.

The CDR3 sequence: CASSPSGPPVSGYTF. This chain connects TRBV12-3 or TRBV12-4 to TRBJ1-2. This CDR3 has 15 amino acids.

The genes are TRBV7-9 and TRBJ2-7; TCRdb's assignment of TRBD2 cannot be checked, as there is no DNA. Per the germline V gene, CDR1 is SEHNR and CDR2 is FQNEAQ (reference sequence). This CDR3 comprises 13 residues. The chain's CDR3 is CASKTSGEYEQYF.

This CDR3 reads CASSAPGGQVTYNSPLHF. The chain carries TRBV6-1 and TRBJ1-6; the D gene TCRdb calls, TRBD1, cannot be checked with no DNA. Germline values: CDR1 MNHNS, CDR2 SASEGT. The CDR3 extends over 18 amino acids.

The chain employs TRBV15 and TRBJ1-1. The CDR3 has 11 amino acids. CDR1 and CDR2 from the germline V gene are LNHNV and YYDKDF (reference sequence). CDR3: CATSRDLEAFF.

The V call is TRBV27, the J call TRBJ2-5; TCRdb's D call, TRBD1, is unchecked because there is no DNA. The germline V gene has CDR1 MNHEY and CDR2 SMNVEV (reference sequence). The CDR3 has 17 amino acids. The CDR3 loop reads CASSLRPGTGVQETQYF.

J is TRBJ2-1 and V is TRBV29-1; the D gene TCRdb calls, TRBD1, cannot be checked with no DNA. Germline V lookup: CDR1 SQVTM, CDR2 ANQGSEA. CDR3 length: 12 amino acids. This chain's CDR3 is CSVETGGDEQFF.

The gene calls are TRBV5-6 and TRBJ2-1. Germline V gives CDR1 SGHDT, CDR2 YYEEEE. The CDR3 extends over 13 amino acids. The CDR3: CASSLGFDNEQFF.

This chain joins TRBV12-5 and TRBJ2-7; TCRdb names TRBD2, which stays unverified in the absence of DNA. Germline lookup yields CDR1 LGHNT and CDR2 FRNRAP. The CDR3 runs to 22 residues. The CDR3: CASGLVQGLAMGTADTIYEQYF.

The chain joins TRBV4-1 to TRBJ2-2. The V gene's germline CDR1 is MGHRA and CDR2 YSYEKL. This CDR3 region has 14 residues. The CDR3 loop reads CASSQGPMGGELFF.

The V gene is TRBV28, the J gene TRBJ2-7; the TCRdb D gene call, TRBD2, has no DNA to confirm it. Per the germline V gene, CDR1 is MDHEN and CDR2 is SYDVKM. The CDR3 length is 14 residues. The CDR3: CASSLRGSFYEQYF.

The rearrangement uses TRBV28 and TRBJ1-5. Germline CDR1 reads MDHEN; CDR2 reads SYDVKM. This CDR3 region has 15 residues. CDR3 loop: CASSVNREGNQPQHF.

The rearrangement joins TRBV5-6 to TRBJ2-1. The germline V gene has CDR1 SGHDT and CDR2 YYEEEE. CDR3 size: 13 residues. This chain's CDR3 is CASSLASGIEQFF.

This chain joins TRBV7-8 and TRBJ2-1; the TCRdb call, TRBD1, lacks DNA for checking. This CDR3 is built from 19 residues. CDR1 is SGHVS, CDR2 FQNEAQ, per germline. The CDR3 protein is CASSTLARDRGQKDNEQFF.

V and J are TRBV11-2 and TRBJ1-2. The germline gives CDR1 SGHAT, CDR2 FQNNGV. The CDR3 is 12 amino acids. CDR3 protein: CASSLDYIGYTF.

This chain uses TRBV27 with TRBJ2-1; TCRdb calls TRBD1, which cannot be checked without DNA. Per the germline V gene, CDR1 is MNHEY and CDR2 is SMNVEV (reference sequence). This CDR3 has 15 residues. This chain's CDR3 is CASSWGTGVGNEQFF.

J is TRBJ1-6 and V is TRBV28; as DNA is missing, the TRBD1 call by TCRdb cannot be tested. The length of the CDR3 is 15 residues. Germline CDR1 and CDR2: MDHEN and SYDVKM. CDR3 residues: CASRLGQGLNSPLHF.

The J gene is TRBJ2-5, the V gene TRBV21-1; TCRdb indicates TRBD1, and absent DNA this call remains unverified. TRBV21-1 is flagged as a pseudogene. The CDR3 is 13 amino acids. The CDR3 reads CASSNRRGETQYF.

The chain employs TRBV20-1 and TRBJ2-7; with no DNA, the TCRdb D assignment of TRBD1 cannot be verified. CDR3 length equals 13 residues. CDR1 is DFQATT and CDR2 is SNEGSKA in the germline V gene (reference sequence). CDR3 sequence: CSARAGGDYEQYF.

This rearrangement joins TRBV11-1 to TRBJ2-3; with no DNA, the TCRdb D assignment of TRBD2 cannot be verified. In germline, CDR1 is SGHAT, CDR2 FQDESV (reference sequence). The CDR3 totals 18 residues. CDR3 amino acids: CASSLQSPGLAGVDTQYF. Supplemented by reference TRBV11-1 and TRBJ2-3, the full variable domain reads EAEVAQSPRYKITEKSQAVAFWCDPISGHATLYWYRQILGQGPELLVQFQDESVVDDSQLPKDRFSAERLKGVDSTLKIQPAELGDSAMYLCASSLQSPGLAGVDTQYFGPGTRLTVL.

The CDR3 here is CASSPGDSINEQFF. The chain couples TRBV19 to TRBJ2-1; there is no DNA to check the TCRdb D call of TRBD1. The germline V gene has CDR1 LNHDA and CDR2 SQIVND (reference sequence). The CDR3 loop spans 14 amino acids.

This chain connects TRBV7-9 to TRBJ1-2; TCRdb designates TRBD1, a call that cannot be tested without DNA. The CDR3 totals 15 residues. The germline gives CDR1 SEHNR, CDR2 FQNEAQ (reference sequence). This CDR3 is CASSPLGRLNYGYTF.

The chain recombines TRBV5-1 with TRBJ2-3; TCRdb reports TRBD2, a call that lacks DNA to check it against. Germline-derived CDR1 and CDR2 are SGHRS and YFSETQ. The CDR3 is 11 residues long. CDR3: CALGVTDTQYF.